This TCR beta chain was profiled in a study of monozygotic twins with inflammatory bowel disease. TCRdb re-called the 5' RACE reads and shows each CDR3 protein once, DNA omitted. Recorded for this sample: fewer than 550,000 distinct CDR3 sequences. The sequenced sample consisted of blood. This receptor was identified in a human donor with ulcerative colitis or Crohn's disease, or a healthy co-twin of an affected twin (not recorded which).

The CDR3 region is CASSFRFSTDTQYF. The chain joins TRBV7-8 to TRBJ2-3. The CDR3 consists of 14 residues. Germline assignment: CDR1 SGHVS and CDR2 FQNEAQ.